The 8 T cell receptor beta chains in this list originate from one sample, sequenced in a study of blood T cell repertoires in COVID-19. Clones were sequenced by immunoSEQ multiplex PCR, and TCRdb holds only the in-frame ones, with some missing. The sample contains over 400,000 clones, 70% to 90% of which appear only once. Material for sequencing was peripheral blood. The origin of the receptors is a human donor in a cohort sampled during active COVID-19.

J is TRBJ2-2 and V is TRBV5-1, with TRBD1 matching over 11 bases. J was trimmed by 4 bases and V by 4 bases; bases with no gene match: 3. The CDR3 is made up of 15 amino acids. Germline assignment: CDR1 SGHRS and CDR2 YFSETQ. The DNA of the CDR3 is TGCGCCAGCAGCACGGGACAGGGGGTCACCGGGGAGCTGTTTTTT. It specifies CASSTGQGVTGELFF.

The sample holds many counts of this clone. The V and J genes are TRBV19 and TRBJ2-7, with 7 bases lining up with TRBD1. Germline values: CDR1 LNHDA, CDR2 SQIVND (reference sequence). Germline trimming cut 6 bases from V and 5 bases from J; bases unmatched to any gene: 10. This CDR3 contains 14 residues. As DNA, the CDR3 is TGTGCCAGTAGACTTCGAGACAGGGCCCACGAGCAGTACTTC. Translated, it gives CASRLRDRAHEQYF. Full variable domain (missing parts from reference TRBV19 and TRBJ2-7): DGGITQSPKYLFRKEGQNVTLSCEQNLNHDAMYWYRQDPGQGLRLIYYSQIVNDFQKGDIAEGYSVSREKKESFPLTVTSAQKNPTAFYLCASRLRDRAHEQYFGPGTRLTVT.

A single count supports this clone. The chain has TRBV19 and TRBJ2-7, with a tentative D call TRBD1 (6 bases). The V gene's germline CDR1 is LNHDA and CDR2 SQIVND (reference sequence). Trimming removed 6 bases from V and 3 bases from J, with 12 bases in between. This CDR3 region has 13 residues. The CDR3 is CASSGRGNYEQYF. DNA of the CDR3: TGTGCCAGTAGCGGCAGGGGAAACTACGAGCAGTACTTC.

The table lists this clone with a few counts. The V gene is TRBV6-5, the J gene TRBJ2-7; D is undetermined. With 9 bases removed from V and 3 bases from J, the gap between germline ends came to 12 bases. The CDR3 spans 12 residues. Germline V CDR1 and CDR2: MNHEY, SVGAGI. This chain's CDR3 is CASCDRGYEQYF. The DNA for the CDR3 is TGTGCCAGTTGCGACCGAGGCTACGAGCAGTACTTC.

This clone was counted once. The genes are TRBV2 and TRBJ2-7, with D maybe TRBD2 (6 bases). The V and J ends lost 7 bases and 7 bases respectively, with 20 bases between them. CDR3 length: 14 amino acids. Germline lookup yields CDR1 SNHLY and CDR2 FYNNEI. CDR3 sequence (DNA): TGTGCCAGCACCGCCCGGGGGACCCTCGGGGAGCAGTACTTC. Its translation: CASTARGTLGEQYF.

The chain combines TRBV6-4 with TRBJ1-4; no reliable D call. This CDR3 has 12 residues. The V gene's germline CDR1 is MRHNA and CDR2 SNTAGT. V shed 6 bases and J shed 11 bases, with 13 bases lying between them. CDR3 in amino acids: CASRSPGGKLFF. CDR3 DNA: TGTGCCAGCAGGAGCCCAGGAGGGAAACTGTTTTTT.

This clone has a single count. The gene calls are TRBV5-6 and TRBJ1-1; unclear D gene. Germline V lookup: CDR1 SGHDT, CDR2 YYEEEE. V lost 4 bases and J 5 bases, leaving 15 bases between the germline ends. This CDR3 has 14 residues. As DNA, the CDR3 is TGTGCCAGCAGCCCTTTAAGAGAGGGAACTGAAGCTTTCTTT. Protein sequence: CASSPLREGTEAFF.

This clone has a handful of counts. The chain is built from TRBV9 and TRBJ1-6; a possible D gene is TRBD1 (6 bases). This CDR3 has 15 residues. V lost 0 bases and J lost 9, with 13 bases in between. The germline gives CDR1 SGDLS, CDR2 YYNGEE. CDR3 region: CASSVAGAGGSPLHF. CDR3 DNA: TGTGCCAGCAGCGTAGCAGGGGCCGGAGGTTCACCCCTCCACTTT.